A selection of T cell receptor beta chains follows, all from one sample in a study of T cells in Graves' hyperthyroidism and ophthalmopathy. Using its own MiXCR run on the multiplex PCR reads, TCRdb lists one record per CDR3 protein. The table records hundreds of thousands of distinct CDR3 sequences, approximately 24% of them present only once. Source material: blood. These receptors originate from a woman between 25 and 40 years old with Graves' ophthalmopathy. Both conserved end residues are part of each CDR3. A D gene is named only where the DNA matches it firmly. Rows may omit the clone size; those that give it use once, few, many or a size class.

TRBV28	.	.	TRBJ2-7	CASSAQGLFHEQYF	TGTGCCAGCAGTGCCCAAGGACTATTCCACGAGCAGTACTTC
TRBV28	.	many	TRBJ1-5	CASSFGKQPQHF	TGTGCCAGCAGTTTCGGAAAACAGCCCCAGCATTTT
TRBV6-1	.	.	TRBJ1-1	CATYSWVYTEAFF	TGTGCCACCTATTCGTGGGTATACACTGAAGCTTTCTTT
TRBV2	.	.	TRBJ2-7	CASSEFTGIQQYF	TGTGCCAGCAGTGAATTTACGGGGATACAGCAGTACTTC
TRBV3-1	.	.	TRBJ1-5	CASSTPGDQPQHF	TGTGCCAGCAGCACCCCGGGGGATCAGCCCCAGCATTTT
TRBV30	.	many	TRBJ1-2	CAWSVGQGDNRGYTF	TGTGCCTGGAGTGTAGGCCAGGGTGATAATCGTGGCTACACCTTC
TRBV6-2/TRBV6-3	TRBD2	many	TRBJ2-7	CASSRGGGGSYEQYF	TGTGCCAGCTCTAGAGGAGGCGGGGGCTCCTACGAGCAGTACTTC
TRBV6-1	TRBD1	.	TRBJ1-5	CASRLGQISNQPQHF	TGTGCCAGCAGGTTGGGACAGATAAGCAATCAGCCCCAGCATTTT
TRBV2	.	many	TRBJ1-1	CASTEFTEAFF	TGTGCCAGCACAGAGTTCACTGAAGCTTTCTTT
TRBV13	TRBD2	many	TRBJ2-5	CASSHGDIAGGPETQYF	TGTGCCAGCAGCCACGGCGATATAGCGGGGGGGCCTGAGACCCAGTACTTC
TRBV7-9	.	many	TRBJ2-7	CASSTMAVEQYF	TGTGCCAGCAGCACAATGGCGGTAGAGCAGTACTTC
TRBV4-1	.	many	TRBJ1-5	CASSQDQGLNQPQHF	TGCGCCAGCAGCCAAGATCAGGGGCTCAATCAGCCCCAGCATTTT
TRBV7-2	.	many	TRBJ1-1	CASSWKGGLKNTEAFF	TGTGCCAGCAGCTGGAAGGGGGGTCTGAAGAACACTGAAGCTTTCTTT
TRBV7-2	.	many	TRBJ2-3	CASNIQGGTDTQYF	TGTGCCAGCAACATACAGGGTGGCACAGATACGCAGTATTTT
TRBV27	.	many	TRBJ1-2	CASTHPRGYGYTF	TGTGCCAGCACCCACCCCCGGGGATATGGCTACACCTTC
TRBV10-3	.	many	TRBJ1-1	CAISLQGATEAFF	TGTGCCATCAGCCTACAGGGAGCCACTGAAGCTTTCTTT
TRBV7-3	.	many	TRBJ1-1	CASSLMAGDNTEAFF	TGTGCCAGCAGCTTAATGGCTGGGGATAACACTGAAGCTTTCTTT
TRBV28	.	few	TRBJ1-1	CASSFYSENTEAFF	TGTGCCAGCAGTTTTTACAGCGAGAACACTGAAGCTTTCTTT
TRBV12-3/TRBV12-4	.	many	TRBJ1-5	CASNFLGQPQHF	TGTGCCAGCAATTTTTTGGGCCAGCCCCAGCATTTT
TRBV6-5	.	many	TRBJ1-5	CASSYASSSNQPQHF	TGTGCCAGCAGTTACGCCAGCTCGAGCAATCAGCCCCAGCATTTT
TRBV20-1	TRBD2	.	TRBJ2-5	CSARASGQETQYF	TGCAGTGCTAGGGCTAGCGGCCAAGAGACCCAGTACTTC
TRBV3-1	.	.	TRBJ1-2	CASSQGGGLGYTF	TGTGCCAGCAGCCAAGGGGGGGGGCTTGGCTACACCTTC
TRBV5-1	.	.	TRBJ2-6	CASSVRTDFSGANVLTF	TGCGCCAGCAGCGTTCGGACAGACTTCTCTGGGGCCAACGTCCTGACTTTC
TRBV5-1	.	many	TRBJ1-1	CASSLKGVTEAFF	TGCGCCAGCAGCTTGAAGGGGGTGACTGAAGCTTTCTTT
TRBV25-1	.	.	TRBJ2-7	CASSESTSSSYEQYF	TGTGCCAGCAGTGAAAGTACGTCTAGCTCCTACGAGCAGTACTTC
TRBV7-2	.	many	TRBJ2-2	CASSFGRVKTGELFF	TGTGCCAGCAGCTTCGGCAGGGTCAAGACCGGGGAGCTGTTTTTT
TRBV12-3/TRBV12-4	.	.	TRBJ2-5	CASSPLVTVPSETQYF	TGTGCCAGCAGTCCACTTGTGACGGTCCCCTCCGAGACCCAGTACTTC
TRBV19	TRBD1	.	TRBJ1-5	CASSSPGQSNQPQHF	TGTGCCAGTAGTTCGCCGGGACAGAGCAATCAGCCCCAGCATTTT
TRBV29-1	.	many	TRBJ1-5	CSVGGRGQPQHF	TGCAGCGTTGGGGGACGGGGGCAGCCCCAGCATTTT
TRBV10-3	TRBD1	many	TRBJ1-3	CAVRGTGKNTIYF	TGTGCCGTCCGGGGGACAGGGAAAAACACCATATATTTT
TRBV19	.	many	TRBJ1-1	CASKKDRNTEAFF	TGTGCCAGTAAAAAGGACAGGAACACTGAAGCTTTCTTT
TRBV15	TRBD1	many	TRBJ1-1	CATSRGGDRNTEAFF	TGTGCCACCAGCAGAGGAGGGGACAGAAACACTGAAGCTTTCTTT
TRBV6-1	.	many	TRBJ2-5	CASSGSGFQETQYF	TGTGCCAGCAGTGGTAGCGGTTTCCAAGAGACCCAGTACTTC
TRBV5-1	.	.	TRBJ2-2	CASSLEFTDTGELFF	TGCGCCAGCAGCTTGGAGTTCACCGACACCGGGGAGCTGTTTTTT
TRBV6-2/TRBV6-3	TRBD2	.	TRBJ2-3	CASRRPTGLAGTSTDTQYF	TGTGCCAGCAGGCGACCCACGGGACTAGCGGGAACTAGCACAGATACGCAGTATTTT
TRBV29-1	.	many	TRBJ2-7	CSVEDQEGLYEQYF	TGCAGCGTTGAAGATCAGGAGGGTCTCTACGAGCAGTACTTC
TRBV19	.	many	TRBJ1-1	CASSIRMNTEAFF	TGTGCCAGTAGTATCAGGATGAACACTGAAGCTTTCTTT
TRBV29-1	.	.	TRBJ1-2	CSVESTAGYYGYTF	TGCAGCGTTGAGAGTACAGCGGGCTACTATGGTTACACCTTC
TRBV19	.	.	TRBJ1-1	CASSIKILAEAFF	TGTGCCAGTAGTATAAAGATTCTCGCTGAAGCTTTCTTT
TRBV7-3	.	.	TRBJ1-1	CASSWTPNTEAFF	TGTGCCAGCAGCTGGACACCTAACACTGAAGCTTTCTTT
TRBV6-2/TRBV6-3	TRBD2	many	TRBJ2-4	CASRASGAKNIQYF	TGTGCCAGCAGGGCTAGCGGCGCCAAAAACATTCAGTACTTC
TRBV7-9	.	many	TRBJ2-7	CASSLEAAYEQYF	TGTGCCAGCAGCTTAGAGGCAGCCTACGAGCAGTACTTC
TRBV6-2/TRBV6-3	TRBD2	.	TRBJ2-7	CASRDDSGSYEQYF	TGTGCCAGCAGGGACGATAGCGGGAGCTACGAGCAGTACTTC
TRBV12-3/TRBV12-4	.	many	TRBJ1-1	CASSLQSFNTEAFF	TGTGCCAGCAGTCTACAGAGCTTCAACACTGAAGCTTTCTTT
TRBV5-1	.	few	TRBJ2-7	CASSLAVSGATTYEQYF	TGCGCCAGCAGCTTGGCCGTGTCTGGGGCAACCACCTACGAGCAGTACTTC
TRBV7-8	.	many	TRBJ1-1	CASSLGVTNTEAFF	TGTGCCAGCAGCTTAGGGGTTACGAACACTGAAGCTTTCTTT
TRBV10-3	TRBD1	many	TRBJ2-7	CAINPGQGYEQYF	TGTGCCATCAACCCGGGACAGGGGTACGAGCAGTACTTC
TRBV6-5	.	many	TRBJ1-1	CASSYSTVYTEAFF	TGTGCCAGCAGTTACTCGACAGTCTACACTGAAGCTTTCTTT
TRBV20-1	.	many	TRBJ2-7	CSARDWEGSDGYEQYF	TGCAGTGCTAGAGATTGGGAAGGGAGCGATGGGTACGAGCAGTACTTC
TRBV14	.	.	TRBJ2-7	CASSQDRRIGHSYEQYF	TGTGCCAGCAGCCAAGATCGCAGAATCGGACACTCCTACGAGCAGTACTTC
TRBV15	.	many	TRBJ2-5	CATSLPEGLAQYF	TGTGCCACCAGCCTCCCGGAGGGATTAGCCCAGTACTTC
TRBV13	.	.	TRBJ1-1	CASSPLPGRLDTEAFF	TGTGCCAGCTCCCCCTTGCCGGGGCGGTTGGACACTGAAGCTTTCTTT
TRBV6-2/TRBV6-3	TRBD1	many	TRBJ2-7	CASRRRPSGTGSDEQYF	TGTGCCAGCAGAAGACGACCCTCCGGGACAGGGTCTGACGAGCAGTACTTC
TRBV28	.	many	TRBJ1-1	CASSRPVRGSRAFF	TGTGCCAGCAGTCGACCAGTTAGGGGGAGCAGAGCTTTCTTT
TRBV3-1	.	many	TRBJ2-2	CASSQDDWRGGELFF	TGTGCCAGCAGCCAAGATGACTGGCGAGGCGGGGAGCTGTTTTTT
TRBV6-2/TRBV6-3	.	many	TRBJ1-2	CASSYSKGPRSAYGYTF	TGTGCCAGCAGTTACTCGAAGGGGCCCAGGAGCGCTTATGGCTACACCTTC
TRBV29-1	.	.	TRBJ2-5	CSVETGPQGETQYF	TGCAGCGTTGAAACCGGGCCCCAGGGAGAGACCCAGTACTTC
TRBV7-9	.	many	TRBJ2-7	CASSLDYYEQYF	TGTGCCAGCAGCTTAGACTACTACGAGCAGTACTTC
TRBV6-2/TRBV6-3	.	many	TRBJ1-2	CASSWGRGIDSYGYTF	TGTGCCAGCAGTTGGGGCAGGGGAATCGACTCCTATGGCTACACCTTC
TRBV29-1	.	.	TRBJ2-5	CSVVRTQQETQYF	TGCAGCGTTGTCAGGACGCAACAAGAGACCCAGTACTTC